The sequence of this TCR beta chain was determined in a study of T cell clonotyping in hematopoietic cell transplantation. Profiled with immunoSEQ multiplex PCR; TCRdb holds only in-frame clones, not every one. The profile shows about 9,000 clones, 86% of them singletons. Per germline, CDR1 LGHNA and CDR2 YSLEER. V dropped 0 bases and J dropped 6 bases, with 14 bases sitting between them. The CDR3 totals 15 residues. The TCR was taken from a human patient who had an allogeneic stem cell transplant, so the T cells may come from the graft donor. The donor label of this sample is uncertain. Some clones in this sample may be carry-over from other donors' samples. V usage is TRBV4-3 and J usage is TRBJ1-2; D unclear. The sequenced sample was PBMCs, obtained 180 days after allogeneic stem cell transplant. CDR3 protein: CASSQDRHEEDGYTF. CDR3 coding DNA: TGCGCCAGCAGCCAAGATAGGCATGAAGAGGATGGCTACACCTTC.